This T cell receptor (beta chain) is drawn from a study of neurological immune-mediated disorders. Broader study findings: Phylogenetic grouping assigned the repertoires of 18 of 34 multiple sclerosis patients to a single related-CDR3 cluster, representing a possible signature.

This clonotype has a count of ten or more. Its antigen is undetermined. TCRdb reprocessed the 5' RACE reads via MiXCR and lists one record per CDR3 protein. The sample includes some 50,000 distinct CDR3 sequences, under 2% seen only once; the top ten take around 2%. V lost 5 bases and J lost 8, with 10 bases in between. Germline loops: CDR1 SGHAT, CDR2 FQNNGV. CDR3 size: 13 residues. The TCR was taken from a woman in her forties with multiple sclerosis. The sequenced sample was PBMCs. The chain combines TRBV11-2 with TRBJ1-6, with D hard to call. The CDR3 reads CASSPGRYSPLHF. CDR3 coding DNA: TGTGCCAGCAGCCCTGGGCGTTATTCACCCCTCCACTTT.